The sequence of this TCR beta chain was determined in a study of CD8 T cells in ankylosing spondylitis. Notes on the study in general: Ankylosing spondylitis blood appeared to be characterized by a TCR beta motif of eight or nine highly homologous variants. It was reported that disease-linked clones were significantly enriched in matched ankylosing spondylitis synovial fluid.

Each CDR3 protein is one row after TCRdb ran MiXCR on the 5' RACE reads. The repertoire holds around 490,000 distinct CDR3 sequences, with roughly 5.2% as singletons. This clonotype was seen a few times. Its antigen is as yet unknown. The CDR3 is 18 amino acids. The J segment lost 5 bases and the V segment lost 1 base, leaving 10 bases of the junction unmatched. Germline CDR1 and CDR2: SGHVS and FNYEAQ. J is TRBJ2-1 and V is TRBV7-6; 11 bases are shared with TRBD2. Specimen: blood, either unsorted or a sorted T cell fraction (not recorded which). This sequence originates from a male donor with ankylosing spondylitis. Here the CDR3 DNA reads TGTGCCAGCAGCTTAGAATTAGGTCCGACTAGCGGGAACAATGAGCAGTTCTTC. It translates to CASSLELGPTSGNNEQFF.